The present TCR beta chain was sequenced within a study of CXCR3-negative and CXCR3-positive naive CD8 T cells. Study-wide points: Against CXCR3-negative naive cells, CXCR3-positive naive cells showed more hydrophobic TRB CDR3s. High diversity, comparable across both naive subsets, contrasted with much lower diversity in memory CD8+ cells.

Per CD8+ T cell subset, triplicate sorts of approximately 270,000 cells each were done. Libraries were UMI-labeled 5' RACE TRB cDNA. TCRdb reprocessed the 5' RACE reads and keeps a single row for each CDR3 protein, giving no DNA. The listing records tens of thousands of distinct CDR3 sequences. A note on this clonotype: As yet, its antigen is unknown.

The CDR3 covers 12 residues. Germline CDR1 and CDR2: SQVTM and ANQGSEA. The clonotype originates from a human donor in good health. Some clones in this sample may be carry-over from other donors' samples. Source material: naive CXCR3- CD8+ T cells from blood. Subset denoted: CD45RO-CCR7+CD27+CD95- naive CD8+ T cells lacking CXCR3 (TNR3-). The rearrangement uses TRBV29-1 and TRBJ2-7; TCRdb's D call of TRBD2 is untestable without DNA. The CDR3 loop is CSVEDLRAEQYF.